Following are 32 T cell receptor beta chains from one sample sequenced in a study of cytomegalovirus exposure and HLA in healthy donors. PCR primers comprised 60 Vbeta and 13 Jbeta primers. This table comes from immunoSEQ multiplex PCR, and its TCRdb copy is limited to in-frame clones, with some not included. The table includes 150,000 to 200,000 clones, nearly 80% detected once. Material: PBMCs. All receptors derive from a woman aged 40 to 49 in good health and CMV-seronegative.

This chain uses TRBV7-9 with TRBJ2-5; 7 positions agree with TRBD1. Trimming at V came to 5 bases and at J to 2 bases, leaving 5 bases not matched to a gene. The CDR3 loop spans 14 amino acids. Germline loops: CDR1 SEHNR, CDR2 FQNEAQ (reference sequence). CDR3 region: CASSKRTGQETQYF. For the CDR3, the DNA is TGTGCCAGCAGCAAGAGGACAGGACAAGAGACCCAGTACTTC.

This chain links TRBV11-3 with TRBJ2-1; TRBD1 matches 7 bases. The junction had 4 bases not matched to a gene; V was cut back by 8 bases and J by 0 bases. Germline V lookup: CDR1 SGHNT, CDR2 YENEEA. The CDR3 has 14 residues. The CDR3 nucleotides read TGTGCCAGCGGCCGGGACAGCTCCTACAATGAGCAGTTCTTC. This encodes CASGRDSSYNEQFF.

The chain uses TRBV5-1 and TRBJ2-1, with 15 bases aligning to TRBD2. The CDR3 sequence is 16 residues long. From germline, CDR1 is SGHRS and CDR2 YFSETQ. After removal of 4 bases from V and 6 bases from J, the junction contained 5 bases not matched to a gene. CDR3 sequence reads: CASSVGLAGGGNEQFF. CDR3 in DNA: TGCGCCAGCAGCGTGGGACTAGCGGGGGGTGGCAATGAGCAGTTCTTC.

The chain links TRBV21-1 to TRBJ2-3; the table's D call, TRBD1, was not checked against the DNA. TRBV21-1 constitutes a pseudogene. The CDR3 length is 15 residues. DNA for the CDR3: TGTGCCAGCAGCATCCAGGTTTATTGGACAGATACGCAGTATTTT. Translation: CASSIQVYWTDTQYF.

The chain carries TRBV28 and TRBJ2-5; 8 nucleotides align to TRBD1. The J call may be in error: the DNA end matches TRBJ2-7 better. The CDR3 totals 15 residues. CDR1 MDHEN and CDR2 SYDVKM come from the germline V gene. CDR3 protein: CASSTPDRVSHEQYF. The CDR3 DNA sequence: TGTGCCAGCAGCACCCCGGACAGGGTGAGCCACGAGCAGTACTTC.

The chain combines TRBV5-1 with TRBJ1-2, with D perhaps TRBD1 (5 bases). V was trimmed by 0 bases and J by 2 bases, leaving 11 bases between them. The CDR3 is made up of 15 amino acids. Looked up from germline, CDR1 is SGHRS and CDR2 is YFSETQ. CDR3 in DNA: TGCGCCAGCAGCTTGGTGCCAGGGCTGAACTATGGCTACACCTTC. As protein: CASSLVPGLNYGYTF.

J is TRBJ2-7 and V is TRBV16; 9 bases are a match to TRBD1. The germline gives CDR1 KGHSY, CDR2 FQNENV. The CDR3 is made up of 15 amino acids. V gave up 2 bases and J gave up 6 bases; unmatched junction bases: 8. CDR3 coding DNA: TGTGCCAGCAGCCAAGCCGGGACAGGGTCCGGCGAGCAGTACTTC. Encoded protein: CASSQAGTGSGEQYF.

The rearrangement links TRBV28 to TRBJ1-1; 9 positions agree with TRBD1. The germline V gene has CDR1 MDHEN and CDR2 SYDVKM. V trimming: 6 bases; J trimming: 1 base; junction bases outside the gene matches: 3. The CDR3 spans 14 residues. This chain's CDR3 is CASSLTGGNTEAFF. The CDR3 coding sequence is TGTGCCAGCAGCTTGACAGGGGGGAACACTGAAGCTTTCTTT.

The rearrangement uses TRBV29-1 and TRBJ1-2, with D uncertain. Germline V gene lookup returns CDR1 SQVTM and CDR2 ANQGSEA. CDR3 length: 13 amino acids. V lost 3 bases to trimming and J lost 4 bases, with 12 bases between them. The CDR3, as DNA: TGCAGCGTTGATTCTTTGGGCTCCTATGGCTACACCTTC. Protein: CSVDSLGSYGYTF.

This clone occurred once. DNA of the CDR3: TGCGCCAGCAGCTCAGGACAGGGCCGCACAGATACGCAGTATTTT. Protein product: CASSSGQGRTDTQYF. V gene TRBV5-1 combines with J gene TRBJ2-3; 8 nucleotides align to TRBD1. The germline CDR1 and CDR2 sequences are SGHRS and YFSETQ. Trimming removed 3 bases from V and 1 base from J; junction bases left unmatched: 4. The CDR3 extends over 15 amino acids.

The CDR3 loop reads CASSPWDRATDTQYF. The CDR3 DNA sequence: TGTGCCAGCAGCCCCTGGGACAGGGCCACAGATACGCAGTATTTT. The rearrangement links TRBV27 to TRBJ2-3; 9 bases agree with TRBD1. The CDR3 is 15 amino acids. The V gene end was trimmed by 6 bases and the J gene end by 2 bases; junction bases not matched to a gene: 6. Germline V CDR1 and CDR2: MNHEY, SMNVEV (reference sequence).

This sequence joins TRBV7-6 and TRBJ2-7; D remains unclear. This CDR3 is built from 11 residues. CDR1 SGHVS and CDR2 FNYEAQ come from the germline V gene. With 6 bases removed from V and 6 bases from J, the gap between germline ends came to 9 bases. DNA for the CDR3: TGTGCCAGCAGGCGACCGGGCGAGCAGTACTTC. Its translation: CASRRPGEQYF.

The chain joins TRBV28 to TRBJ1-1; a weak D match, TRBD1 (6 bases). Trimming shortened V by 5 bases and J by 0 bases, and 13 bases separated the two germline ends. The CDR3 loop spans 15 amino acids. CDR1 and CDR2 (germline): MDHEN, SYDVKM. CDR3 bases: TGTGCCAGCAGTACGCCCGGACAGATGAACACTGAAGCTTTCTTT. Amino acids: CASSTPGQMNTEAFF.

V gene TRBV14 combines with J gene TRBJ2-7, with TRBD2 matching 9 bases. CDR3 length equals 17 residues. Germline V gives CDR1 SGHDN, CDR2 FVKESK. V was clipped by 3 bases and J by 2 bases; unmatched bases: 11. CDR3 region: CASSHQTSGPAPYEQYF. CDR3 sequence (DNA): TGTGCCAGCAGCCACCAAACTAGCGGGCCCGCCCCCTACGAGCAGTACTTC. The whole variable domain, filled in from reference TRBV14 and TRBJ2-7, reads EAGVTQFPSHSVIEKGQTVTLRCDPISGHDNLYWYRRVMGKEIKFLLHFVKESKQDESGMPNNRFLAERTGGTYSTLKVQPAELEDSGVYFCASSHQTSGPAPYEQYFGPGTRLTVT.

The table lists this clone with a count of one. This CDR3 fails to terminate in the conserved phenylalanine or tryptophan, so it likely reflects a read error. Because the CDR3's place on the DNA is in doubt, the DNA is left out and the CDR3 is given as listed by TCRdb. The chain couples TRBV13 to TRBJ1-2; TRBD1, the table's D call, was not compared with the DNA. With termini counted, the CDR3 has 11 amino acids. Germline V lookup: CDR1 PRHDT, CDR2 FYEKMQ (reference sequence). Here the CDR3 reads CATTPRYGQTL.

This chain joins TRBV7-6 and TRBJ1-3; D remains ambiguous. The V and J ends lost 5 bases and 0 bases respectively, with 11 bases between them. CDR3 length equals 15 residues. The germline V gene encodes CDR1 SGHVS and CDR2 FNYEAQ. The CDR3: CASSPDSLSGNTIYF. The CDR3 bases are TGTGCCAGCAGCCCAGACTCCCTCTCTGGAAACACCATATATTTT.

In DNA, the CDR3 is TGCAGCGCCGGACAGGGGGGTAACTATGGCTACACCTTC. This sequence encodes CSAGQGGNYGYTF. This chain uses TRBV29-1 with TRBJ1-2, with 10 bases fitting TRBD1. V lost 7 bases to trimming and J lost 1 base; unmatched junction nucleotides: 3. This CDR3 has 13 amino acids. Germline assignment: CDR1 SQVTM and CDR2 ANQGSEA.

The chain recombines TRBV27 with TRBJ2-5, with D tentatively TRBD1 (6 bases). The closer fit of TRBJ2-7 to the DNA end suggests the J call may be wrong. CDR3 size: 14 residues. Germline V gene lookup returns CDR1 MNHEY and CDR2 SMNVEV (reference sequence). In DNA, the CDR3 is TGTGCCAGCAGCTGGATGGGGGCTTCCTACGAGCAGTACTTC. Its protein product is CASSWMGASYEQYF.

As for this clone: One end of the junction does not line up with germline, which may come from a read error. J is TRBJ2-7 and V is TRBV7-9; D is unclear. In germline, CDR1 is SEHNR, CDR2 FQNEAQ (reference sequence). CDR3 length: 14 amino acids. This chain's CDR3 is CSSSLGSGKHEQYF. The CDR3 DNA sequence: TGTTCCAGCAGCTTAGGGTCAGGAAAGCACGAGCAGTACTTC.

This chain links TRBV11-2 with TRBJ2-3, with D maybe TRBD1 (5 bases). The CDR3 is made up of 14 amino acids. Deletions cut 5 bases from V and 4 bases from J, with 13 bases between. Germline V gene data show CDR1 as SGHAT and CDR2 as FQNNGV. The CDR3, as DNA: TGTGCCAGCAGCCAATATAGGGGCGCAGATACGCAGTATTTT. The encoded protein is CASSQYRGADTQYF. Combining the CDR3 with reference TRBV11-2 and TRBJ2-3 gives the whole variable domain EAGVAQSPRYKIIEKRQSVAFWCNPISGHATLYWYQQILGQGPKLLIQFQNNGVVDDSQLPKDRFSAERLKGVDSTLKIQPAKLEDSAVYLCASSQYRGADTQYFGPGTRLTVL.

The V and J genes are TRBV27 and TRBJ2-7, with TRBD2 matching over 11 bases. J was trimmed by 3 bases and V by 5 bases; bases with no gene match: 3. The germline V gene encodes CDR1 MNHEY and CDR2 SMNVEV (reference sequence). The CDR3 runs 14 residues. CDR3 amino acids: CASSLAGGRYEQYF. Here the CDR3 DNA reads TGTGCCAGCAGTCTAGCGGGGGGACGCTACGAGCAGTACTTC.

This clone was detected once. The CDR3 is CASSQGAGDTEAFF. The CDR3 DNA reads TGCGCCAGCAGCCAAGGAGCAGGGGACACTGAAGCTTTCTTT. The chain carries TRBV4-1 and TRBJ1-1; D is possibly TRBD1 (6 bases). The germline V gene has CDR1 MGHRA and CDR2 YSYEKL. V dropped 1 base and J dropped 3 bases, with 9 bases sitting between them. CDR3 length: 14 amino acids.

V and J are TRBV5-6 and TRBJ2-4, with TRBD2 as a possible D gene (8 bases). V gave up 0 bases and J gave up 12 bases, with 13 bases separating them. The CDR3 has 13 residues. Germline lookup yields CDR1 SGHDT and CDR2 YYEEEE. CDR3: CASSLAGGDSQYF. CDR3 coding DNA: TGTGCCAGCAGCTTGGCCGGGGGGGACAGTCAGTACTTC.

This clone was seen a few times. The V call is TRBV4-2, the J call TRBJ2-1; 7 bases align to TRBD1. CDR1 and CDR2 from the germline V gene are LGHNA and YNFKEQ. V shed 4 bases, J shed 8 bases, and the junction held 11 bases outside the gene matches. The CDR3 is 15 residues long. The CDR3 is CASSPIRTGTHEQFF. In nucleotides, the CDR3 is TGTGCCAGCAGCCCAATCAGGACAGGAACCCATGAGCAGTTCTTC.

The CDR3 nucleotides read TGTGCCAGCAGCTTGTTTAGCAGAGAAGAGACCCAGTACTTC. Residues: CASSLFSREETQYF. The V call is TRBV5-8, the J call TRBJ2-5; D is undetermined. Germline V lookup: CDR1 SGHTS, CDR2 YDEGEE. This CDR3 comprises 14 residues. Trimming took 1 base from V and 3 from J, leaving 10 bases between them.

The chain combines TRBV23-1 with TRBJ2-7, with a tentative D call TRBD1 (5 bases). TRBV23-1 is recorded as an ORF, its role being uncertain. V was shortened by 8 bases and J by 5 bases, with 16 bases between the two germline ends. This CDR3 spans 13 amino acids. The CDR3 is CASFRQPLDEQYF. CDR3 DNA: TGCGCCAGCTTTAGACAGCCCCTAGACGAGCAGTACTTC.

V and J are TRBV5-1 and TRBJ2-6, with 8 bases identical to TRBD1. Germline CDR1 is SGHRS and CDR2 is YFSETQ. Germline trimming cut 0 bases from V and 2 bases from J; bases unmatched to any gene: 7. This CDR3 spans 18 amino acids. The CDR3 loop reads CASSLAGQGAAGANVLTF. DNA of the CDR3: TGCGCCAGCAGCTTGGCGGGGCAGGGGGCAGCTGGGGCCAACGTCCTGACTTTC. The whole variable domain, filled in from reference TRBV5-1 and TRBJ2-6, reads KAGVTQTPRYLIKTRGQQVTLSCSPISGHRSVSWYQQTPGQGLQFLFEYFSETQRNKGNFPGRFSGRQFSNSRSEMNVSTLELGDSALYLCASSLAGQGAAGANVLTFGAGSRLTVL.

The rearrangement uses TRBV7-8 and TRBJ1-5; D is unresolved. In germline, CDR1 is SGHVS, CDR2 FQNEAQ. There are 15 residues in the CDR3. Trimming pared 5 bases from V and 1 base from J, leaving 12 bases between. For the CDR3, the DNA is TGTGCCAGCAGCCGATCGGTTGTCAGCAATCAGCCCCAGCATTTT. Translation gives CASSRSVVSNQPQHF.

The chain carries TRBV7-4 and TRBJ1-6, with 9 bases that match TRBD1. V lost 5 bases to trimming and J lost 0 bases; unmatched junction nucleotides: 11. CDR3 length: 19 amino acids. In germline, CDR1 is SGHVT, CDR2 SQSDAQ. In DNA, the CDR3 is TGTGCCAGCAGCCCAACTGGGACAGGGTTTAGCTCCTATAATTCACCCCTCCACTTT. Translating gives CASSPTGTGFSSYNSPLHF. The full variable domain, its missing parts supplied by reference TRBV7-4 and TRBJ1-6, is GAGVSQSPRYKVAKRGRDVALRCDSISGHVTLYWYRQTLGQGSEVLTYSQSDAQRDKSGRPSGRFSAERPERSVSTLKIQRTEQGDSAVYLCASSPTGTGFSSYNSPLHFGNGTRLTVT.

V usage is TRBV9 and J usage is TRBJ2-7, with 9 bases that match TRBD1. V lost 4 bases to trimming and J lost 3 bases; unmatched junction nucleotides: 5. Germline V gives CDR1 SGDLS, CDR2 YYNGEE. The CDR3 covers 14 residues. The CDR3 DNA is TGTGCCAGCAGCCCCCGGGACAGGGACTACGAGCAGTACTTC. This sequence encodes CASSPRDRDYEQYF.

This clone came up a few times. This chain connects TRBV4-3 to TRBJ1-1; D is perhaps TRBD1 (5 bases). This CDR3 is built from 13 residues. Germline CDR1 reads LGHNA; CDR2 reads YSLEER. V shed 1 base and J shed 4 bases, with 7 bases lying between them. CDR3 coding DNA: TGCGCCAGCAGCCAAGCAGGGATCACTGAAGCTTTCTTT. Translating it yields CASSQAGITEAFF.

Only a few counts were recorded for this clone. A junction boundary mismatches the germline segment, possibly from a read error. The CDR3, as DNA: TGCAGCGTCTCAACAGGGTCTGGGGCCAACGGCCTGACTTTC. Amino acid sequence: CSVSTGSGANGLTF. This chain joins TRBV29-1 and TRBJ2-6; tentative D call: TRBD1 (6 bases). Per the germline V gene, CDR1 is SQVTM and CDR2 is ANQGSEA. The CDR3 contains 14 residues.